This T cell receptor beta chain originates from a study of graft-versus-host responses after intestinal transplantation. Here immunoSEQ multiplex PCR was the method, and the copy in TCRdb shows in-frame clones only, minus some. The table shows roughly 20,000 clones, with roughly 41% occurring only once. Labeling with CFSE marked about 200,000 responder cells, which were plated with about 200,000 irradiated, violet-dye-labeled stimulator cells. By proportion, this clone is medium-sized. Looked up from germline, CDR1 is SGDLS and CDR2 is YYNGEE. The CDR3 extends over 15 amino acids. The V end lost 0 bases, the J end lost 4 bases, and 11 bases lay between the germline ends.

The chain carries TRBV9 and TRBJ2-1; D tentatively fits TRBD1 or TRBD2 (7 bases each). Sequencing used alloreactive CD8+ T cells from a mixed lymphocyte reaction culture, obtained before intestinal transplant. The subset is: CFSE-low proliferating T cells sorted from approximately 6-day pre-transplant mixed lymphocyte reaction (GvH or HvG direction). The sequence was obtained from a human patient who received an intestinal transplant. CDR3 loop: CASSVAQGGYNEQFF. CDR3 bases: TGTGCCAGCAGCGTAGCTCAGGGGGGGTACAATGAGCAGTTCTTC.